The 4 T cell receptor beta chains below were found in one sample sequenced in a study of T cells in narcolepsy. Here immunoSEQ multiplex PCR was the method, and the copy in TCRdb shows in-frame clones only, minus some. The profile shows 25,000 to 35,000 clones, approximately 80% of them singletons. Sequencing was performed on CD45RA- memory CD4+ T cells from PBMCs. The receptors come from a human donor with narcolepsy.

This chain uses TRBV19 with TRBJ2-5; 8 positions agree with TRBD2. The CDR3 runs 14 residues. CDR1 and CDR2 (germline): LNHDA, SQIVND (reference sequence). Trimming took 6 bases from V and 5 from J; bases not matched to a gene: 8. The CDR3 DNA reads TGTGCCAGTAGCCCGGGGGGGGGCCAGGAGACCCAGTACTTC. The encoded protein is CASSPGGGQETQYF.

V gene TRBV5-1 combines with J gene TRBJ2-3, with 8 bases aligning to TRBD2. With 4 bases clipped from V and 2 bases from J, the junction kept 3 bases outside the gene matches. CDR3 length equals 14 residues. Per the germline V gene, CDR1 is SGHRS and CDR2 is YFSETQ. In DNA, the CDR3 is TGCGCCAGCAGCCCAGGACTAGCCACAGATACGCAGTATTTT. This encodes CASSPGLATDTQYF.

This chain connects TRBV28 to TRBJ2-3, with TRBD2 matching over 8 bases. Germline values: CDR1 MDHEN, CDR2 SYDVKM. J lost 1 base, V lost 5 bases, and 11 bases had no gene match. The CDR3 is made up of 17 amino acids. CDR3 sequence: CASSPFGTSGGTDTQYF. The CDR3 nucleotides read TGTGCCAGCAGTCCCTTTGGGACTAGTGGGGGCACAGATACGCAGTATTTT.

V gene TRBV9 combines with J gene TRBJ1-2, with D maybe TRBD1 (6 bases). The CDR3 contains 14 residues. Between the trimmed V and J ends, which lost 7 bases and 0 bases, there was a span of 13 bases. The V gene's germline CDR1 is SGDLS and CDR2 YYNGEE. Here the CDR3 DNA reads TGTGCCAGCGCATCGTGGGGGCCTAACTATGGCTACACCTTC. This sequence encodes CASASWGPNYGYTF.